Below are 19 T cell receptor beta chains sequenced from a single sample in a study of control samples from healthy donors and cancer patients. This table comes from immunoSEQ multiplex PCR, and its TCRdb copy is limited to in-frame clones, with some not included. The sample records approximately 170,000 clones, around 90% being singletons. The source material was blood. These receptors were collected from a woman aged 45-59 years in good health.

This clone was counted between two and nine times. Additional DNA sequences in this sample encode the identical CDR3. The V gene is TRBV20-1, the J gene TRBJ2-5, with D unclear. Germline CDR1 and CDR2: DFQATT and SNEGSKA (reference sequence). The V end was cut by 5 bases, the J end by 1 base, with 2 bases between. The CDR3 loop spans 10 amino acids. For the CDR3, the DNA is TGCAGTGCTGCCCAAGAGACCCAGTACTTC. This sequence encodes CSAAQETQYF.

The chain couples TRBV9 to TRBJ2-1; weak D call: TRBD1 (5 bases). CDR3 length: 16 residues. V was clipped by 0 bases and J by 2 bases, with 12 bases between them. Per germline, CDR1 SGDLS and CDR2 YYNGEE. CDR3 coding DNA: TGTGCCAGCAGCGTAGAGGGGTCGGGTGCCTACAATGAGCAGTTCTTC. It yields the protein CASSVEGSGAYNEQFF.

The gene calls are TRBV7-2 and TRBJ2-1; TRBD2 agrees at 9 bases. There are 14 residues in the CDR3. V shed 2 bases, J shed 6 bases, and the junction held 2 bases outside the gene matches. The germline V gene has CDR1 SGHTA and CDR2 FQGNSA. CDR3 sequence reads: CASSLLAGLNEQFF. The DNA of the CDR3 is TGTGCCAGCAGCTTACTAGCGGGGCTCAATGAGCAGTTCTTC.

The chain employs TRBV7-2 and TRBJ2-1; 11 bases agree with TRBD2. Germline V gives CDR1 SGHTA, CDR2 FQGNSA. The CDR3 loop spans 18 amino acids. V gave up 5 bases and J gave up 9 bases; unmatched junction bases: 18. CDR3 nucleotides: TGTGCCAGCAGCCCAGCGGGGCTGGCTAGCGGGGGGTTGAGTGAGCAGTTCTTC. It codes for CASSPAGLASGGLSEQFF.

CDR3 sequence (DNA): TGTGCCAGCAGCTTAGACTCGACCTACGAGCAGTACTTC. This sequence encodes CASSLDSTYEQYF. This chain uses TRBV7-2 with TRBJ2-7; no firm D call. The CDR3 has 13 residues. Germline loops: CDR1 SGHTA, CDR2 FQGNSA. With 1 base removed from V and 2 bases from J, the gap between germline ends came to 6 bases.

The chain combines TRBV12-5 with TRBJ2-6, with unresolved D. This CDR3 comprises 15 residues. V gave up 1 base and J gave up 0 bases, with 4 bases separating them. In germline, CDR1 is LGHNT, CDR2 FRNRAP. The CDR3 nucleotides are TGTGCTAGTGGTTTGGGGGCCTCTGGGGCCAACGTCCTGACTTTC. It translates to CASGLGASGANVLTF.

The V call is TRBV7-2, the J call TRBJ2-7, with unresolved D. The CDR3 spans 14 residues. From germline, CDR1 is SGHTA and CDR2 FQGNSA. The V gene lost 5 bases and the J gene lost 2 bases, with 13 bases spanning the gap. CDR3 residues: CASSIRPGPYEQYF. The DNA for the CDR3 is TGTGCCAGCAGCATCCGCCCCGGACCCTACGAGCAGTACTTC.

The chain has TRBV28 and TRBJ1-5, with D unresolved. Looked up from germline, CDR1 is MDHEN and CDR2 is SYDVKM. Trimming pared 3 bases from V and 2 bases from J, leaving 5 bases between. The CDR3 covers 13 residues. CDR3 loop: CASSFGGNQPQHF. The CDR3 bases are TGTGCCAGCAGTTTTGGTGGCAATCAGCCCCAGCATTTT.

The chain links TRBV20-1 to TRBJ2-7; D unclear. Trimming removed 3 bases at V and 4 bases at J, with 25 bases between. Germline V gene sequence: CDR1 DFQATT, CDR2 SNEGSKA (reference sequence). This CDR3 has 17 amino acids. CDR3 bases: TGCAGTGCTAGTAAAAATGGCGTTCCCCAGTCCGGATACGAGCAGTACTTC. Amino acids: CSASKNGVPQSGYEQYF.

In this sample, this clone turned up a few times. The chain uses TRBV7-2 and TRBJ1-3, with a weak D call TRBD1 (5 bases). Trimming left V 5 bases short and J 9 bases short, with 23 bases between. The CDR3 length is 16 residues. Germline loops: CDR1 SGHTA, CDR2 FQGNSA. The CDR3 sequence: CASSPIGVNQGATIYF. CDR3 in DNA: TGTGCCAGCAGCCCAATAGGGGTAAACCAGGGCGCCACCATATATTTT.

The V gene is TRBV12-3 or TRBV12-4, the J gene TRBJ1-2; no firm D call. The CDR3 runs to 12 residues. The V and J ends lost 7 bases and 8 bases respectively, with 14 bases between them. As DNA, the CDR3 is TGTGCCAGCACCCGGAAGTCGGGAGGCTACACCTTC. As protein: CASTRKSGGYTF.

The rearrangement links TRBV6-5 to TRBJ2-7; 8 bases agree with TRBD1. The germline CDR1 and CDR2 sequences are MNHEY and SVGAGI. The trim removed 7 bases at V and 7 bases at J, leaving 9 bases unmatched. The CDR3 runs to 13 residues. DNA for the CDR3: TGTGCCAGCATTATGGACAGGGCTGGTGAGCAGTACTTC. Protein: CASIMDRAGEQYF.

CDR3 nucleotides: TGTGCCAGCACCCCGGGACGAACTAATGAAAAACTGTTTTTT. Translating gives CASTPGRTNEKLFF. J is TRBJ1-4 and V is TRBV28; perhaps TRBD1 as D (5 bases). The CDR3 has 14 residues. V dropped 7 bases and J dropped 1 base, with 10 bases sitting between them. CDR1 is MDHEN, CDR2 SYDVKM, per germline. Combining the CDR3 with reference TRBV28 and TRBJ1-4 gives the whole variable domain DVKVTQSSRYLVKRTGEKVFLECVQDMDHENMFWYRQDPGLGLRLIYFSYDVKMKEKGDIPEGYSVSREKKERFSLILESASTNQTSMYLCASTPGRTNEKLFFGSGTQLSVL.

This chain joins TRBV28 and TRBJ2-2, with D perhaps TRBD1 (5 bases). Looked up from germline, CDR1 is MDHEN and CDR2 is SYDVKM. CDR3 length: 15 residues. Deletions cut 5 bases from V and 1 base from J, with 11 bases between. CDR3 DNA sequence: TGTGCCAGCAGTAACGGACAAGGGAACACCGGGGAGCTGTTTTTT. Its protein product is CASSNGQGNTGELFF.

The chain is built from TRBV9 and TRBJ2-5; D gene unclear. V dropped 0 bases and J dropped 4 bases, with 13 bases sitting between them. Per germline, CDR1 SGDLS and CDR2 YYNGEE. This CDR3 is 15 amino acids long. The CDR3, as DNA: TGTGCCAGCAGCGTAGCTGGTGGTAGCCGAGAGACCCAGTACTTC. This encodes CASSVAGGSRETQYF. Using reference TRBV9 and TRBJ2-5 for the parts outside the CDR3, the full variable domain is DSGVTQTPKHLITATGQRVTLRCSPRSGDLSVYWYQQSLDQGLQFLIQYYNGEERAKGNILERFSAQQFPDLHSELNLSSLELGDSALYFCASSVAGGSRETQYFGPGTRLLVL.

In DNA form, the CDR3 reads TGTGCCAGCAGTGAAGCCCGGTCGAGGGGTAATCAGCCCCAGCATTTT. Residues: CASSEARSRGNQPQHF. The rearrangement links TRBV2 to TRBJ1-5; a weak D match, TRBD1 (5 bases). The V gene lost 0 bases and the J gene lost 4 bases, with 13 bases spanning the gap. CDR1 is SNHLY, CDR2 FYNNEI, per germline. The CDR3 loop spans 16 amino acids.

The CDR3 nucleotides read TGTGCCAGCAGCCTTGGTACGGAGACCCAGTACTTC. Encoded protein: CASSLGTETQYF. The chain has TRBV7-2 and TRBJ2-5; D gene ambiguous. V lost 5 bases to trimming and J lost 5 bases, with 9 bases between them. This CDR3 is built from 12 residues. Looked up from germline, CDR1 is SGHTA and CDR2 is FQGNSA.

This clone was seen repeatedly, ten times or more. Other DNA sequences of this sample code for an identical CDR3. The V and J genes are TRBV5-4 and TRBJ2-6; D is unclear. The CDR3 consists of 16 residues. V was trimmed by 0 bases and J by 1 base, leaving 8 bases between them. The germline gives CDR1 SGHNT, CDR2 YYREEE (reference sequence). In DNA form, the CDR3 reads TGTGCCAGCAGCTTGGCCGGAGCTTCTGGGGCCAACGTCCTGACTTTC. It is translated as CASSLAGASGANVLTF.

The chain combines TRBV5-6 with TRBJ1-6; D is ambiguous. This CDR3 is built from 15 residues. Deletions cut 0 bases from V and 7 bases from J, with 11 bases between. CDR1 and CDR2 from the germline V gene are SGHDT and YYEEEE. The CDR3 spells CASSLDGGFNSPLHF. The CDR3 DNA reads TGTGCCAGCAGCTTGGACGGCGGATTCAATTCACCCCTCCACTTT.